Below, one T cell receptor (beta chain) is given with its context. Antigen: not known. Libraries were prepared by immunoSEQ multiplex PCR; TCRdb keeps only in-frame clonotypes and omits some of them. The top ten hold about 1.8% of the sample, which has 130,000 to 150,000 clones, roughly nine tenths seen once. The CDR3 extends over 14 amino acids. With 1 base removed from V and 5 bases from J, the gap between germline ends came to 9 bases. Germline V CDR1 and CDR2: SGHTA, FQGNSA. The sample is drawn from a study of T cell responses to AZD1222 COVID-19 vaccine. Broader study findings: Unmutated variant regions reportedly attract nearly half of all spike-specific TCRs. CD4 TCRs associated with vaccination spanned spike, dominating at 160-218 and 743-854. White British people made up most donors, females outnumbered males, and clonal diversity was possibly underestimated.

Whether given at about 4 or about 12 weeks, second doses were pooled. The chain has TRBV7-2 and TRBJ2-1, with a tentative D call TRBD2 (5 bases). The TCR originated in an adult who received the AZD1222 COVID-19 vaccine. Sample: peripheral blood, taken 28 days after the second AZD1222 dose. The CDR3 DNA reads TGTGCCAGCAGCTTAGGTTGGCGGGACAATGAGCAGTTCTTC. This gives the protein CASSLGWRDNEQFF.